Listed below are T cell receptor beta chains from one sample, sequenced in a study of cytomegalovirus exposure and HLA in healthy donors. Profiled with immunoSEQ multiplex PCR; TCRdb holds only in-frame clones, not every one. The table has about 200,000 clones, approximately 78% seen once. The material sequenced was PBMCs. Receptor source: a woman aged 25 to 39 in good health and CMV-seronegative. Each CDR3 is given with its conserved first and last residue. A D gene is named only where the DNA matches it firmly. Rows give clone size only sometimes, using once, few, many, or a class for an expanded clone.

D gene: .; clone size: .; V gene: TRBV2; J gene: TRBJ1-5; CDR3 protein: CASSVGVGGVSNQPQHF; CDR3 DNA: TGTGCCAGCAGTGTAGGAGTCGGGGGGGTGAGCAATCAGCCCCAGCATTTT
D gene: TRBD2; clone size: .; V gene: TRBV19; J gene: TRBJ2-7; CDR3 protein: CASTFTTSGRAVWEQYF; CDR3 DNA: TGTGCCAGTACCTTCACAACTAGCGGGAGGGCCGTGTGGGAGCAGTACTTC
D gene: TRBD1; clone size: .; V gene: TRBV4-1; J gene: TRBJ2-7; CDR3 protein: CASSQSRGQGHHEQYF; CDR3 DNA: TGCGCCAGCAGCCAAAGCAGGGGACAGGGTCACCACGAGCAGTACTTC
D gene: .; clone size: .; V gene: TRBV5-1; J gene: TRBJ2-3; CDR3 protein: CASSLWGGSDTQYF; CDR3 DNA: TGCGCCAGCAGCTTGTGGGGGGGCTCAGATACGCAGTATTTT
D gene: TRBD2; clone size: .; V gene: TRBV5-6; J gene: TRBJ2-7; CDR3 protein: CASSLVGGVYEQYF; CDR3 DNA: TGTGCCAGCAGCTTGGTCGGGGGGGTGTACGAGCAGTACTTC
D gene: .; clone size: .; V gene: TRBV30; J gene: TRBJ2-7; CDR3 protein: CAWTPTHTYEQYF; CDR3 DNA: TGTGCCTGGACCCCGACACATACATACGAGCAGTACTTC
D gene: .; clone size: many; V gene: TRBV30; J gene: TRBJ1-4; CDR3 protein: CAWSHTEATNEKLFF; CDR3 DNA: TGTGCCTGGAGCCATACCGAGGCAACTAATGAAAAACTGTTTTTT
D gene: TRBD2; clone size: .; V gene: TRBV13; J gene: TRBJ2-3; CDR3 protein: CASSPGLGTDTQYF; CDR3 DNA: TGTGCCAGCAGCCCGGGACTAGGGACAGATACGCAGTATTTT
D gene: .; clone size: .; V gene: TRBV9; J gene: TRBJ2-1; CDR3 protein: CASNQGGISYNEQFF; CDR3 DNA: TGTGCCAGCAATCAGGGCGGGATCTCCTACAATGAGCAGTTCTTC
D gene: .; clone size: .; V gene: TRBV5-1; J gene: TRBJ1-3; CDR3 protein: CASSLGSSGNTIYF; CDR3 DNA: TGCGCCAGCAGCTTGGGGAGCTCTGGAAACACCATATATTTT
D gene: TRBD2; clone size: .; V gene: TRBV5-1; J gene: TRBJ2-7; CDR3 protein: CASTTTSGPKGNEQYF; CDR3 DNA: TGCGCCAGCACGACGACTAGCGGCCCTAAAGGGAACGAGCAGTACTTC
D gene: .; clone size: .; V gene: TRBV4-1; J gene: TRBJ2-7; CDR3 protein: CASSLAGPKEQYF; CDR3 DNA: TGCGCCAGCAGCCTCGCAGGGCCGAAGGAGCAGTACTTC
D gene: .; clone size: .; V gene: TRBV25-1; J gene: TRBJ2-5; CDR3 protein: CASTSPRSVQETQYF; CDR3 DNA: TGTGCCAGCACCTCCCCGAGGAGCGTCCAAGAGACCCAGTACTTC
D gene: .; clone size: once; V gene: TRBV4-1; J gene: TRBJ2-2; CDR3 protein: CASSLLPRGSGELFF; CDR3 DNA: TGCGCCAGCAGCCTTCTTCCACGGGGGTCCGGGGAGCTGTTTTTT
D gene: .; clone size: .; V gene: TRBV29-1; J gene: TRBJ1-1; CDR3 protein: CSAKGGAGNTEAFF; CDR3 DNA: TGCAGCGCCAAAGGGGGGGCGGGCAACACTGAAGCTTTCTTT
D gene: .; clone size: .; V gene: TRBV30; J gene: TRBJ2-5; CDR3 protein: CAWSVGGRLGETQYF; CDR3 DNA: TGTGCCTGGAGTGTAGGTGGGAGGTTGGGTGAGACCCAGTACTTC
D gene: .; clone size: .; V gene: TRBV5-4; J gene: TRBJ2-2; CDR3 protein: CASSLELMNTGELFF; CDR3 DNA: TGTGCCAGCAGCTTGGAGCTCATGAACACCGGGGAGCTGTTTTTT
D gene: TRBD1; clone size: .; V gene: TRBV4-1; J gene: TRBJ2-7; CDR3 protein: CASSLPGQGTYEQYF; CDR3 DNA: TGCGCCAGCAGTCTTCCGGGACAGGGGACCTACGAGCAGTACTTC
D gene: .; clone size: .; V gene: TRBV7-2; J gene: TRBJ1-1; CDR3 protein: CASSLAEGTEAFF; CDR3 DNA: TGTGCCAGCAGCTTAGCCGAGGGCACTGAAGCTTTCTTT
D gene: TRBD2; clone size: .; V gene: TRBV12-5; J gene: TRBJ2-1; CDR3 protein: CASGFKTSSDEQFF; CDR3 DNA: TGTGCTAGTGGTTTCAAGACTAGCAGCGATGAGCAGTTCTTC
D gene: .; clone size: few; V gene: TRBV9; J gene: TRBJ1-3; CDR3 protein: CASSVGTVGNTIYF; CDR3 DNA: TGTGCCAGCAGCGTAGGGACAGTAGGAAACACCATATATTTT
D gene: .; clone size: few; V gene: TRBV27; J gene: TRBJ2-1; CDR3 protein: CASLQGNEQFF; CDR3 DNA: TGTGCCAGCCTTCAGGGGAATGAGCAGTTCTTC
D gene: .; clone size: .; V gene: TRBV5-1; J gene: TRBJ2-5; CDR3 protein: CASSFLGLQETQYF; CDR3 DNA: TGCGCCAGCAGCTTTTTAGGACTACAAGAGACCCAGTACTTC
D gene: TRBD1; clone size: .; V gene: TRBV11-2; J gene: TRBJ1-2; CDR3 protein: CASRPLGQAQRTF; CDR3 DNA: TGTGCCAGCAGGCCTTTGGGACAGGCACAGAGGACCTTC
D gene: TRBD2; clone size: .; V gene: TRBV4-1; J gene: TRBJ2-1; CDR3 protein: CASSRPGLAALGEQFF; CDR3 DNA: TGCGCCAGCAGCCGGCCGGGACTAGCGGCCCTGGGGGAGCAGTTCTTC
D gene: TRBD1; clone size: .; V gene: TRBV5-1; J gene: TRBJ1-2; CDR3 protein: CASSKILSGQGVLGYTF; CDR3 DNA: TGCGCCAGCAGCAAGATATTATCAGGACAGGGGGTGCTGGGCTACACCTTC
D gene: .; clone size: many; V gene: TRBV5-4; J gene: TRBJ1-2; CDR3 protein: CASSRMSGIGYGYTF; CDR3 DNA: TGTGCCAGCAGCAGGATGTCAGGGATCGGGTATGGCTACACCTTC
D gene: .; clone size: .; V gene: TRBV28; J gene: TRBJ2-7; CDR3 protein: CASSSGYPNVISSSYEQYF; CDR3 DNA: TGTGCCAGCAGTTCGGGATATCCGAATGTAATTTCCAGCTCCTACGAGCAGTACTTC
D gene: TRBD1; clone size: few; V gene: TRBV5-1; J gene: TRBJ1-6; CDR3 protein: CASSLDAPGTGSSSPLHF; CDR3 DNA: TGCGCCAGCAGCTTGGATGCCCCTGGGACAGGGTCGAGTTCACCCCTCCACTTT
D gene: .; clone size: few; V gene: TRBV30; J gene: TRBJ2-7; CDR3 protein: CAWSEGRVREQYF; CDR3 DNA: TGTGCCTGGAGTGAAGGGCGGGTGCGCGAGCAGTACTTC
D gene: .; clone size: once; V gene: TRBV6-1; J gene: TRBJ1-1; CDR3 protein: CASRKGHRVTEAFF; CDR3 DNA: TGTGCCAGCAGGAAAGGACATCGGGTCACTGAAGCTTTCTTT
D gene: TRBD2; clone size: .; V gene: TRBV10-3; J gene: TRBJ2-7; CDR3 protein: CAISESTSGVYEQYF; CDR3 DNA: TGTGCCATCAGTGAGTCTACTAGCGGGGTCTACGAGCAGTACTTC
D gene: .; clone size: few; V gene: TRBV29-1; J gene: TRBJ1-2; CDR3 protein: CSAREGGRNYGYTF; CDR3 DNA: TGCAGCGCTAGGGAGGGGGGACGGAACTATGGCTACACCTTC
D gene: .; clone size: .; V gene: TRBV30; J gene: TRBJ1-4; CDR3 protein: CAWKLRLTNEKLFF; CDR3 DNA: TGTGCCTGGAAATTGAGACTTACTAATGAAAAACTGTTTTTT
D gene: TRBD1; clone size: .; V gene: TRBV6-1; J gene: TRBJ1-6; CDR3 protein: CASTPEGTGGYIDHF; CDR3 DNA: TGTGCCAGCACCCCAGAGGGGACAGGGGGCTATATAGACCACTTT
D gene: .; clone size: few; V gene: TRBV7-3; J gene: TRBJ2-4; CDR3 protein: CASSLTPQGIPQYF; CDR3 DNA: TGTGCCAGCAGCTTAACGCCACAGGGTATCCCCCAGTACTTC
D gene: .; clone size: .; V gene: TRBV27; J gene: TRBJ2-1; CDR3 protein: CASSSTGWGNEQFF; CDR3 DNA: TGTGCCAGCAGTTCGACAGGATGGGGGAATGAGCAGTTCTTC
D gene: TRBD1; clone size: .; V gene: TRBV11-2; J gene: TRBJ2-5; CDR3 protein: CASSPGQGGTQYF; CDR3 DNA: TGTGCCAGCAGCCCAGGACAGGGAGGGACCCAGTACTTC
D gene: TRBD1; clone size: .; V gene: TRBV2; J gene: TRBJ2-7; CDR3 protein: CASILQPGQGVHEQYF; CDR3 DNA: TGTGCCAGCATCCTCCAACCGGGACAGGGGGTACACGAGCAGTACTTC
D gene: TRBD2; clone size: .; V gene: TRBV23-1; J gene: TRBJ2-3; CDR3 protein: CASSHVVAGALGDTQYF; CDR3 DNA: TGCGCCAGCAGTCATGTGGTAGCGGGAGCATTGGGGGATACGCAGTATTTT
D gene: TRBD2; clone size: .; V gene: TRBV4-1; J gene: TRBJ2-7; CDR3 protein: CASSQIRGGYRYEQYF; CDR3 DNA: TGCGCCAGCAGCCAAATCCGGGGGGGGTATCGCTACGAGCAGTACTTC
D gene: TRBD1; clone size: many; V gene: TRBV28; J gene: TRBJ2-7; CDR3 protein: CASSSHSIRQGFSYEQYF; CDR3 DNA: TGTGCCAGCAGTTCCCACTCGATCCGACAGGGGTTCTCCTACGAGCAGTACTTC
D gene: .; clone size: .; V gene: TRBV25-1; J gene: TRBJ2-7; CDR3 protein: CASGPRGSYEQYF; CDR3 DNA: TGTGCCAGCGGCCCCCGAGGTTCCTACGAGCAGTACTTC
D gene: TRBD1; clone size: .; V gene: TRBV5-1; J gene: TRBJ2-2; CDR3 protein: CASSPPTGSFGELFF; CDR3 DNA: TGCGCCAGCAGCCCGCCGACAGGGTCCTTCGGGGAGCTGTTTTTT
D gene: TRBD2; clone size: .; V gene: TRBV7-2; J gene: TRBJ2-7; CDR3 protein: CASKPGLLFYEQYF; CDR3 DNA: TGTGCCAGCAAACCGGGACTACTATTCTACGAGCAGTACTTC
D gene: .; clone size: .; V gene: TRBV2; J gene: TRBJ1-2; CDR3 protein: CASILYQDTTGYTF; CDR3 DNA: TGTGCCAGCATTCTATACCAAGACACGACGGGCTACACCTTC
D gene: .; clone size: few; V gene: TRBV30; J gene: TRBJ2-7; CDR3 protein: CAWRGSSYEQYF; CDR3 DNA: TGTGCCTGGAGGGGGAGCTCCTACGAGCAGTACTTC
D gene: .; clone size: .; V gene: TRBV30; J gene: TRBJ2-7; CDR3 protein: CAWSTTTGYEQYF; CDR3 DNA: TGTGCCTGGAGTACAACAACAGGGTACGAGCAGTACTTC
D gene: TRBD1; clone size: .; V gene: TRBV5-1; J gene: TRBJ2-7; CDR3 protein: CASSLEAGTGVHEQYF; CDR3 DNA: TGCGCCAGCAGCTTGGAGGCCGGGACAGGGGTCCACGAGCAGTACTTC
D gene: .; clone size: few; V gene: TRBV19; J gene: TRBJ1-2; CDR3 protein: CASRQTTNYGYTF; CDR3 DNA: TGTGCCAGTAGGCAGACTACTAACTATGGCTACACCTTC
D gene: .; clone size: .; V gene: TRBV19; J gene: TRBJ1-4; CDR3 protein: CASSILGGTNEKLFF; CDR3 DNA: TGTGCCAGTAGTATTTTAGGGGGAACTAATGAAAAACTGTTTTTT
D gene: TRBD2; clone size: .; V gene: TRBV5-1; J gene: TRBJ2-7; CDR3 protein: CASSFKTSGIYEQYF; CDR3 DNA: TGCGCCAGCAGCTTTAAGACTAGCGGGATATACGAGCAGTACTTC
D gene: TRBD1; clone size: .; V gene: TRBV7-9; J gene: TRBJ1-2; CDR3 protein: CASSRDRDGYTF; CDR3 DNA: TGTGCCAGCAGCCGGGACAGGGACGGCTACACCTTC
D gene: TRBD2; clone size: once; V gene: TRBV7-6; J gene: TRBJ2-5; CDR3 protein: CASSFGGGETQYF; CDR3 DNA: TGTGCCAGCAGCTTCGGGGGGGGAGAGACCCAGTACTTC
D gene: TRBD1; clone size: .; V gene: TRBV6-6; J gene: TRBJ2-1; CDR3 protein: CASSYSGQWNEQFF; CDR3 DNA: TGTGCCAGCAGTTACTCGGGACAGTGGAATGAGCAGTTCTTC